This entry concerns a single TCR beta chain. This sample was included in a study of T cell changes during pregnancy in multiple sclerosis. Produced via immunoSEQ multiplex PCR; TCRdb's table is partial and in-frame only. The sample shows approximately 68,000 clones, 75% to 95% of them seen only once. The germline gives CDR1 SNHLY, CDR2 FYNNEI. The CDR3 contains 16 residues. The V gene end was trimmed by 6 bases and the J gene end by 1 base; junction bases not matched to a gene: 8. The sample in question was peripheral blood, obtained in the third trimester of pregnancy. The sequence came from a female donor in good health, enrolled as a control in a pregnancy study. V gene TRBV2 combines with J gene TRBJ1-5; TRBD1 matches at 8 bases. Here the CDR3 DNA reads TGTGCCAGCAGAACCTCAGGGGGCGCGAGCAATCAGCCCCAGCATTTT. Protein: CASRTSGGASNQPQHF.